This TCR beta chain is drawn from a study of blood T cell repertoires in COVID-19. This CDR3 has 13 residues. The V and J ends lost 8 bases and 0 bases respectively, with 11 bases between them. Germline V gives CDR1 SEHNR, CDR2 FQNEAQ (reference sequence). Original analysis: The authors estimated nucleated cell counts from reference gene primer amplification. The repertoire was sequenced with immunoSEQ multiplex PCR; TCRdb's copy has only in-frame clones and lacks some. V and J calls and clone size are copied from that table; D and trimming were computed from the DNA. The sample lists a few hundred thousand clones; about 89% were seen once.

The V gene is TRBV7-9, the J gene TRBJ2-7; D gene unclear. Material for sequencing was PBMCs or T cells enriched from blood (not recorded which). The receptor was isolated from a woman aged 30 to 39 who had recovered from COVID-19. The CDR3 coding sequence is TGTGCCAGCCAGCCAGGCCTCTCCTACGAGCAGTACTTC. It yields the protein CASQPGLSYEQYF.